Included here is one T cell receptor (beta chain) sequence, with context. Its target is unknown. These data come from a study of graft-versus-host responses after intestinal transplantation. The CDR3 extends over 15 amino acids. V dropped 2 bases and J dropped 9; count of bases not matched to a gene: 5. CDR1 and CDR2 from the germline V gene are SGHRS and YFSETQ. The method was immunoSEQ multiplex PCR; TCRdb's version includes in-frame clones alone and lacks a portion of them. The sample lists thousands of clones; 68% were seen once. General study results and limits: Declines in HvG clones occurring early post-transplant were associated with peak circulating GvH clone levels.

Graft specimens yielded both intraepithelial and lamina propria lymphocytes. V is TRBV5-1 and J is TRBJ2-1; 13 bases map to TRBD2. The TCR was taken from a human patient who received an intestinal transplant, so some T cells may come from the graft donor. Source: ileum tissue, taken less than 60 days after transplant. CDR3 in amino acids: CASSFTSGGAVEQFF. The DNA of the CDR3 is TGCGCCAGCAGCTTTACTAGCGGGGGGGCTGTTGAGCAGTTCTTC.